The present entry profiles one T cell receptor (beta chain) with its context. Under the authors' procedure: It was from reference gene primer amplification that nucleated cell counts were estimated. This table comes from immunoSEQ multiplex PCR, and its TCRdb copy is limited to in-frame clones, with some not included. V, J and clone size are taken as reported in that table, and D and trimming were inferred from the DNA itself. The table shows 88,000 or so clones, with less than 90% occurring only once. These data come from a study of blood T cell repertoires in COVID-19. Whole-study context: From the United States, Italy and Spain came samples of acute and convalescent COVID-19. T cells, B-cell-depleted T cells, or PBMCs provided the cDNA or gDNA that served as material.

The CDR3 totals 16 residues. Germline CDR1 is MNHNS and CDR2 is SASEGT. With 4 bases removed from V and 0 bases from J, the gap between germline ends came to 15 bases. The sequence was collected from a man aged 60-69 years with acute or convalescent COVID-19. The sequencing sample was made of peripheral blood. This chain uses TRBV6-1 with TRBJ1-2; weak D call: TRBD1 (6 bases). The CDR3 DNA sequence: TGTGCCAGCAGTGGACCGACAGGTTCAACTAACTATGGCTACACCTTC. Encoded protein: CASSGPTGSTNYGYTF.